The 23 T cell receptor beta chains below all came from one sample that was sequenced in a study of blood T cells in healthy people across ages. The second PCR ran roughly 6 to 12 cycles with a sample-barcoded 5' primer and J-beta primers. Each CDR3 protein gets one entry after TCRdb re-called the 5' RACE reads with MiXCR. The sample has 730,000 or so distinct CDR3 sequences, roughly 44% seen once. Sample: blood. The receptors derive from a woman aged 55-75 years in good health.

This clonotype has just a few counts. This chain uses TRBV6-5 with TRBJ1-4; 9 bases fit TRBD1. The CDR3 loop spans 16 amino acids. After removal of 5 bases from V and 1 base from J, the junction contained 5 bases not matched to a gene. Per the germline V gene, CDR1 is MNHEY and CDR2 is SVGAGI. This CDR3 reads CASSRTGAVTNEKLFF. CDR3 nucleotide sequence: TGTGCCAGCAGTAGGACAGGGGCAGTAACTAATGAAAAACTGTTTTTT.

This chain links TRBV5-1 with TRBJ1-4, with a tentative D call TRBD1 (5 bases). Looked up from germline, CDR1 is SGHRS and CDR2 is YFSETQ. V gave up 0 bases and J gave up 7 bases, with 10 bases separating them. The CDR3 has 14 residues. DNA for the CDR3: TGCGCCAGCAGCTTGGAGTCGAGGGGTGAAAAACTGTTTTTT. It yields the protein CASSLESRGEKLFF.

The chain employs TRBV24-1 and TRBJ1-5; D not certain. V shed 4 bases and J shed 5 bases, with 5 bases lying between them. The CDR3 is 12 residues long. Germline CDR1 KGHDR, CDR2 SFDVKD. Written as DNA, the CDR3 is TGTGCCACCAGTGACCCCCATCAGCCCCAGCATTTT. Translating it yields CATSDPHQPQHF.

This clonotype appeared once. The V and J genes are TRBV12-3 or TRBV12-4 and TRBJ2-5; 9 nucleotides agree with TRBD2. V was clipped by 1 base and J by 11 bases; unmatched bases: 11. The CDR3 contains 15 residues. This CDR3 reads CASSLGGLAAGEQYF. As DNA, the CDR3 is TGTGCCAGCAGTTTAGGGGGACTAGCAGCCGGTGAGCAGTACTTC.

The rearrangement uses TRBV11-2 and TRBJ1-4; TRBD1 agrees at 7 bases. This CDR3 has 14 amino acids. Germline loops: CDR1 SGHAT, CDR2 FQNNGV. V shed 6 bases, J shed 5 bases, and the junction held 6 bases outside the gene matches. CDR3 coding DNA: TGTGCCAGCAGGGAGACAGGGATAAATGAAAAACTGTTTTTT. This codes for CASRETGINEKLFF.

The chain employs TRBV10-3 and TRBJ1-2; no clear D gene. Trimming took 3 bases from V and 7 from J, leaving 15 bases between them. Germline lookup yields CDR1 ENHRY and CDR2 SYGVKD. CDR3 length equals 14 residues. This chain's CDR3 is CAISDLRTGGGYTF. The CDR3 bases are TGTGCCATCAGTGATCTTCGGACCGGCGGTGGCTACACCTTC.

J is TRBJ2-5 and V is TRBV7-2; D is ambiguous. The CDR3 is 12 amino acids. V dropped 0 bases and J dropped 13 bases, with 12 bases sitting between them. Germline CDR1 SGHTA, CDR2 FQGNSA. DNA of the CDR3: TGTGCCAGCAGCTTAGCAGGTCAGGTTTCGTACTTC. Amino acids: CASSLAGQVSYF.

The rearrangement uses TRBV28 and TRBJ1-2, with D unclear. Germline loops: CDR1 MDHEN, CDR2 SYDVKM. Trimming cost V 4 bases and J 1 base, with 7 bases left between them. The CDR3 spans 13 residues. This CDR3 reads CASSSDGNYGYTF. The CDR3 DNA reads TGTGCCAGCAGTTCCGACGGTAACTATGGCTACACCTTC.

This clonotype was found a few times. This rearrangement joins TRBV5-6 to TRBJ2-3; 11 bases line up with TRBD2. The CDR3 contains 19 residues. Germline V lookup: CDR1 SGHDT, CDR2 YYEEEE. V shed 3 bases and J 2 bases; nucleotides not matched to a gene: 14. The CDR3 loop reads CASSWHPYSTSGNTDTQYF. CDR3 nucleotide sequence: TGTGCCAGCAGCTGGCATCCATATTCGACTAGCGGGAACACAGATACGCAGTATTTT.

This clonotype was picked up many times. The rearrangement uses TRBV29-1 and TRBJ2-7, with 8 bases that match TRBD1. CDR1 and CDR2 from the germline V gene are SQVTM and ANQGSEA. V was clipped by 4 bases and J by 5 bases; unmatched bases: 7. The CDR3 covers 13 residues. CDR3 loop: CSVAGQGAHEQYF. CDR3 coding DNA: TGCAGCGTTGCTGGACAGGGTGCCCACGAGCAGTACTTC.

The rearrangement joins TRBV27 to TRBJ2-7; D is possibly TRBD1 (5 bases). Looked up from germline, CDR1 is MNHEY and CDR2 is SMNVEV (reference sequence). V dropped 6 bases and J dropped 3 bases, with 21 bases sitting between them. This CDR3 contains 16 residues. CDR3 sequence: CASSLRQGKVSYEQYF. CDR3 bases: TGTGCCAGCAGCTTGAGGCAGGGAAAAGTAAGCTACGAGCAGTACTTC.

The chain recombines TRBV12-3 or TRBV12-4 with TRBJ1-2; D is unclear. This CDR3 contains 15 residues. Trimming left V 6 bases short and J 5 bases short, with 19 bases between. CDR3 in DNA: TGTGCCAGCAGACCCGACCTCATGAGTGTGTATGGCTACACCTTC. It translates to CASRPDLMSVYGYTF.

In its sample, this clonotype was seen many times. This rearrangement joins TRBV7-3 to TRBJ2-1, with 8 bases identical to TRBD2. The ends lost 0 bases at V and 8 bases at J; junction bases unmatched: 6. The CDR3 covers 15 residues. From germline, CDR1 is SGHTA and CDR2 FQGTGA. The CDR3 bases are TGTGCCAGCAGCTTAACGAGCGGGAGCTGGGATGAGCAGTTCTTC. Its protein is CASSLTSGSWDEQFF. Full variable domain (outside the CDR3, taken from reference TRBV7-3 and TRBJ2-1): GAGVSQTPSNKVTEKGKYVELRCDPISGHTALYWYRQSLGQGPEFLIYFQGTGAADDSGLPNDRFFAVRPEGSVSTLKIQRTERGDSAVYLCASSLTSGSWDEQFFGPGTRLTVL.

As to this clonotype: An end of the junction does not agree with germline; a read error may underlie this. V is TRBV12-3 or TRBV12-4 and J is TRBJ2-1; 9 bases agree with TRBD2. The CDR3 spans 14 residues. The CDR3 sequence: CASSFLAGYNGQFF. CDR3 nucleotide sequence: TGTGCCAGTTCCTTCCTAGCGGGATATAATGGGCAGTTCTTC.

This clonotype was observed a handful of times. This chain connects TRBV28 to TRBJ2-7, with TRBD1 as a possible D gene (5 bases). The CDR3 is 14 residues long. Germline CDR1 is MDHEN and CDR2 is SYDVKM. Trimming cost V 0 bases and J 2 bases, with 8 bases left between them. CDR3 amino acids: CASSLWDTTYEQYF. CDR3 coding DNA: TGTGCCAGCAGTTTATGGGACACCACCTACGAGCAGTACTTC. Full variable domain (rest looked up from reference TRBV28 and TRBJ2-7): DVKVTQSSRYLVKRTGEKVFLECVQDMDHENMFWYRQDPGLGLRLIYFSYDVKMKEKGDIPEGYSVSREKKERFSLILESASTNQTSMYLCASSLWDTTYEQYFGPGTRLTVT.

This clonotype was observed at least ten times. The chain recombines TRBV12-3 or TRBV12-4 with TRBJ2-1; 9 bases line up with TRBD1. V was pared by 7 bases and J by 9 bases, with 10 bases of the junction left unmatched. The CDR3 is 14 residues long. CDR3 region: CASTETGGVGEQFF. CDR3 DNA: TGTGCCAGCACCGAGACAGGGGGAGTGGGTGAGCAGTTCTTC.

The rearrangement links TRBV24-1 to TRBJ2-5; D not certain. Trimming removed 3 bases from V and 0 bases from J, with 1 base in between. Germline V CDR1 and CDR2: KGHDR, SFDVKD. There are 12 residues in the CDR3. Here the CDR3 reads CATSDDQETQYF. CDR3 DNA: TGTGCCACCAGTGATGACCAAGAGACCCAGTACTTC.

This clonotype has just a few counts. The CDR3 nucleotides are TGTGCCAGCAGTCCCCTGGGTGATGAGCAGTTCTTC. Protein product: CASSPLGDEQFF. The chain uses TRBV12-3 or TRBV12-4 and TRBJ2-1, with no clear D. The ends were cut back, 5 bases at V and 8 bases at J, with 10 bases in the middle. The CDR3 length is 12 residues.

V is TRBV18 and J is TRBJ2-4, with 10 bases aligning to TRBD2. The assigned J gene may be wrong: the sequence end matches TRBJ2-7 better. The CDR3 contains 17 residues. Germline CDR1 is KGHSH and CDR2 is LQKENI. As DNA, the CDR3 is TGTGCCAGCTCACCAGCGGGGGCTAGCGGGAGTATGTACGAGCAGTACTTC. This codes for CASSPAGASGSMYEQYF.

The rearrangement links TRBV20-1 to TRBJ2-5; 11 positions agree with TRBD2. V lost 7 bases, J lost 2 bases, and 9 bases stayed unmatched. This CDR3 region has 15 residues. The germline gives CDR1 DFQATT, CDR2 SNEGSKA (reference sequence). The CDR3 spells CSERGTSGPQETQYF. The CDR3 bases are TGCAGTGAGCGAGGGACTAGCGGACCGCAAGAGACCCAGTACTTC.

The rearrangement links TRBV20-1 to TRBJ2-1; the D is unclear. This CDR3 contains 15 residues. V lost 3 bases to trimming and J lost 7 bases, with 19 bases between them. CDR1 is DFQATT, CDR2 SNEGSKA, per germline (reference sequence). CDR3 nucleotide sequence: TGCAGTGCTAGTTCCCACAAAGGCGTGGTGAATGAGCAGTTCTTC. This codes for CSASSHKGVVNEQFF.

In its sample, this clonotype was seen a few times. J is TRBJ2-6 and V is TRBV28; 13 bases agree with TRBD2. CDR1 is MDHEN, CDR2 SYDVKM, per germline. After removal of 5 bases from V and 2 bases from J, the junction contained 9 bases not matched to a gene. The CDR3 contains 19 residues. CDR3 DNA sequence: TGTGCCAGCAGTGACAAAACCGGGACTAGCGGGACTGGGGCCAACGTCCTGACTTTC. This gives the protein CASSDKTGTSGTGANVLTF. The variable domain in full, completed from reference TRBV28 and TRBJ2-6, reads DVKVTQSSRYLVKRTGEKVFLECVQDMDHENMFWYRQDPGLGLRLIYFSYDVKMKEKGDIPEGYSVSREKKERFSLILESASTNQTSMYLCASSDKTGTSGTGANVLTFGAGSRLTVL.

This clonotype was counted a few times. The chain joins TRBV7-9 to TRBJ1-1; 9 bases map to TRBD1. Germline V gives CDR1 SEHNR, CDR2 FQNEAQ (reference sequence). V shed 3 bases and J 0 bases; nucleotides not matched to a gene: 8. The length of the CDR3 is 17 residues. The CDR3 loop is CASSFLGTGFLNTEAFF. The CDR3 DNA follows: TGTGCCAGCAGCTTCCTCGGGACAGGGTTCCTGAACACTGAAGCTTTCTTT.